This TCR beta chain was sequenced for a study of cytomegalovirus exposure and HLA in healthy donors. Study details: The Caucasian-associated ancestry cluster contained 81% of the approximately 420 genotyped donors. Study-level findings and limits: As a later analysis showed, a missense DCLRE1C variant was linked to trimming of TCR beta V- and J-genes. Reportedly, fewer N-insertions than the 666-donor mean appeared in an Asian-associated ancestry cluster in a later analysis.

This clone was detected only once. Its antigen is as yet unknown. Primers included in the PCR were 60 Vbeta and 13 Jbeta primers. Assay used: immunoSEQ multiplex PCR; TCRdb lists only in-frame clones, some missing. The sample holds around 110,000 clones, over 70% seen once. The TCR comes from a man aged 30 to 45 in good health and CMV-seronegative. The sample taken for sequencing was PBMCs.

The CDR3 sequence: CASSLRGGNTEAFF. The CDR3 nucleotides are TGTGCCAGCAGCCTTCGGGGGGGGAACACTGAAGCTTTCTTT. The V and J genes are TRBV13 and TRBJ1-1; D may be TRBD1 (5 bases). The CDR3 length is 14 residues. Trimming left V 5 bases short and J 1 base short, with 11 bases between. Germline lookup yields CDR1 PRHDT and CDR2 FYEKMQ (reference sequence).